This is a list of T cell receptor beta chains from one sample in a study of cytomegalovirus exposure and HLA in healthy donors. Assay: immunoSEQ multiplex PCR; the TCRdb copy retains only in-frame clones and omits some. The sample includes around 80,000 clones, approximately 96% of them seen just once. Sequenced material: PBMCs. The receptors were sampled from a woman aged 18-35 years in good health and CMV-seronegative. Both conserved end residues are part of each CDR3. D genes are given only for firm matches. Not all rows give a size; the values are once, few, many and, for expanded clones, a class.

clone size | J gene | D gene | V gene | CDR3 length | CDR3 protein | CDR3 DNA
NA | TRBJ2-1 | TRBD2 | TRBV4-1 | 18 | CASSQDRLAGRPYNEQFF | TGCGCCAGCAGCCAAGATAGACTAGCGGGACGGCCCTACAATGAGCAGTTCTTC
NA | TRBJ2-1 | TRBD2 | TRBV7-9 | 17 | CASSLVPSGDSYNEQFF | TGTGCCAGCAGCTTAGTCCCTAGCGGGGACTCCTACAATGAGCAGTTCTTC
NA | TRBJ2-7 | TRBD2 | TRBV28 | 18 | CASSRSLWGGGPDSEQYF | TGTGCCAGCAGCCGCTCTCTTTGGGGGGGTGGACCTGATTCCGAGCAGTACTTC
NA | TRBJ1-1 | NA | TRBV19 | 13 | CASSSQGNTEAFF | TGTGCCAGTAGTAGTCAGGGGAACACTGAAGCTTTCTTT
NA | TRBJ1-1 | TRBD1 | TRBV7-9 | 15 | CASRSIQGGNTEAFF | TGTGCCAGCAGATCGATTCAGGGGGGGAACACTGAAGCTTTCTTT
NA | TRBJ1-5 | NA | TRBV5-1 | 15 | CASSLRGASNQPQHF | TGCGCCAGCAGCTTGCGGGGGGCTAGCAATCAGCCCCAGCATTTT
NA | TRBJ2-3 | TRBD1 | TRBV30 | 14 | CAWSVGTGSDTQYF | TGTGCCTGGAGTGTAGGGACAGGGTCGGATACGCAGTATTTT
NA | TRBJ2-7 | TRBD1 | TRBV5-1 | 13 | CASSSDRYDEQYF | TGCGCCAGCAGCTCGGACAGGTACGACGAGCAGTACTTC
NA | TRBJ2-1 | NA | TRBV11-2 | 16 | CASSPQVSSNYNEQFF | TGTGCCAGCAGCCCCCAGGTCAGTTCTAACTACAATGAGCAGTTCTTC
NA | TRBJ1-2 | NA | TRBV15 | 15 | CATSRDSLGGYGYTF | TGTGCCACCAGCAGAGATTCATTGGGGGGCTATGGCTACACCTTC
NA | TRBJ2-6 | TRBD1 | TRBV11-2 | 18 | CASSLEGQGFSGANVLTF | TGTGCCAGCAGCTTAGAGGGACAGGGTTTTTCTGGGGCCAACGTCCTGACTTTC
NA | TRBJ1-2 | NA | TRBV6-5 | 13 | CASSTPGAYGYTF | TGTGCCAGCAGTACGCCAGGGGCCTATGGCTACACCTTC
NA | TRBJ2-7 | TRBD2 | TRBV5-4 | 17 | CASSLDTSGRASYEQYF | TGTGCCAGCAGCTTGGATACTAGCGGGAGGGCTTCCTACGAGCAGTACTTC
NA | TRBJ2-1 | TRBD2 | TRBV2 | 13 | CARGTSGYNEQFF | TGTGCCAGAGGGACTAGCGGATACAATGAGCAGTTCTTC
NA | TRBJ1-1 | TRBD1 | TRBV5-1 | 14 | CASSLEGANTEAFF | TGCGCCAGCAGCTTGGAGGGGGCGAACACTGAAGCTTTCTTT
NA | TRBJ2-7 | NA | TRBV19 | 11 | CASSIGYEQYF | TGTGCCAGTAGTATCGGCTACGAGCAGTACTTC
NA | TRBJ1-3 | NA | TRBV5-6 | 16 | CASSFGGGSSGNTIYF | TGTGCCAGCAGCTTCGGGGGTGGGAGCTCTGGAAACACCATATATTTT
NA | TRBJ1-2 | NA | TRBV15 | 16 | CATSTSRREGDLGYTF | TGTGCCACCAGCACAAGCCGCCGGGAGGGGGACTTAGGCTACACCTTC
NA | TRBJ2-7 | TRBD1 | TRBV13 | 17 | CASSPNRATGSSYEQYF | TGTGCCAGCAGCCCGAATAGGGCGACAGGGAGCTCCTACGAGCAGTACTTC
NA | TRBJ2-7 | TRBD2 | TRBV28 | 15 | CASRHELAGSYEQYF | TGTGCCAGCAGACATGAACTAGCGGGTTCCTACGAGCAGTACTTC
NA | TRBJ2-5 | TRBD2 | TRBV7-9 | 15 | CASSRGEGDLETQYF | TGTGCCAGCAGCCGCGGGGAGGGCGACCTAGAGACCCAGTACTTC
NA | TRBJ2-7 | NA | TRBV25-1 | 14 | CASSRMDRSYEQYF | TGTGCCAGTTCGCGCATGGACAGATCCTACGAGCAGTACTTC
NA | TRBJ2-3 | NA | TRBV5-4 | 15 | CASSLAPGGTDTQYF | TGTGCCAGCAGCTTGGCCCCAGGAGGAACAGATACGCAGTATTTT
NA | TRBJ2-7 | TRBD2 | TRBV18 | 15 | CASSPPSGSLYEQYF | TGTGCCAGCTCACCACCGAGCGGGAGCCTATACGAGCAGTACTTC
NA | TRBJ1-1 | NA | TRBV11-2 | 16 | CASSLEFASVGTEAFF | TGTGCCAGCAGCTTAGAATTCGCTTCGGTCGGGACTGAAGCTTTCTTT
NA | TRBJ1-1 | TRBD1 | TRBV7-9 | 15 | CASSRGAGGNTEAFF | TGTGCCAGCAGCAGAGGGGCAGGGGGGAACACTGAAGCTTTCTTT
NA | TRBJ2-1 | NA | TRBV9 | 13 | CASSQNEGERQFF | TGTGCCAGCAGCCAGAACGAGGGGGAGAGGCAGTTCTTC
NA | TRBJ1-2 | NA | TRBV13 | 17 | CASSFVQGTKPNYGYTF | TGTGCCAGCAGCTTCGTGCAGGGGACAAAACCTAACTATGGCTACACCTTC
NA | TRBJ1-1 | NA | TRBV14 | 15 | CASSQWAGMNTEAFF | TGTGCCAGCAGCCAATGGGCAGGGATGAACACTGAAGCTTTCTTT
once | TRBJ2-7 | TRBD2 | TRBV6-1 | 15 | CASSEAGERIYEQYF | TGTGCCAGCAGTGAGGCGGGAGAGCGAATTTACGAGCAGTACTTC
NA | TRBJ2-1 | TRBD2 | TRBV19 | 19 | CASSILSGRAPPYNNEQFF | TGTGCCAGTAGTATACTTAGCGGGAGGGCCCCCCCTTACAACAATGAGCAGTTCTTC
NA | TRBJ1-1 | TRBD1 | TRBV19 | 15 | CASSMTGQGGPEAFF | TGTGCCAGTAGTATGACCGGACAGGGCGGGCCTGAAGCTTTCTTT
once | TRBJ2-1 | TRBD2 | TRBV19 | 14 | CASISREGLNEQFF | TGTGCCAGTATTTCGCGGGAGGGCCTTAATGAGCAGTTCTTC
NA | TRBJ2-5 | TRBD1 | TRBV28 | 15 | CATSGQGSLGETQYF | TGTGCCACCTCGGGACAGGGGAGTCTGGGGGAGACCCAGTACTTC
NA | TRBJ2-1 | TRBD1 | TRBV10-3 | 13 | CATHGTEINEQFF | TGTGCCACCCACGGGACAGAAATCAATGAGCAGTTCTTC
NA | TRBJ2-3 | NA | TRBV6-4 | 14 | CASRSSLSTDTQYF | TGTGCCAGCAGGAGCTCGTTGAGCACAGATACGCAGTATTTT
NA | TRBJ2-3 | NA | TRBV1 | 16 | CTSSLARDYSTDTQYF | TGCACCAGCAGCCTAGCCCGGGACTACAGCACAGATACGCAGTATTTT
NA | TRBJ2-7 | NA | TRBV5-4 | 13 | CASSFDRLYEQYF | TGTGCCAGCAGCTTCGACAGGCTCTACGAGCAGTACTTC
NA | TRBJ2-7 | TRBD1 | TRBV5-1 | 14 | CASSLGQGGNEQYF | TGCGCCAGCAGCTTGGGACAGGGTGGCAACGAGCAGTACTTC
NA | TRBJ2-5 | NA | TRBV7-2 | 13 | CASTPREAGTQYF | TGTGCCAGCACCCCGAGGGAGGCGGGGACCCAGTACTTC